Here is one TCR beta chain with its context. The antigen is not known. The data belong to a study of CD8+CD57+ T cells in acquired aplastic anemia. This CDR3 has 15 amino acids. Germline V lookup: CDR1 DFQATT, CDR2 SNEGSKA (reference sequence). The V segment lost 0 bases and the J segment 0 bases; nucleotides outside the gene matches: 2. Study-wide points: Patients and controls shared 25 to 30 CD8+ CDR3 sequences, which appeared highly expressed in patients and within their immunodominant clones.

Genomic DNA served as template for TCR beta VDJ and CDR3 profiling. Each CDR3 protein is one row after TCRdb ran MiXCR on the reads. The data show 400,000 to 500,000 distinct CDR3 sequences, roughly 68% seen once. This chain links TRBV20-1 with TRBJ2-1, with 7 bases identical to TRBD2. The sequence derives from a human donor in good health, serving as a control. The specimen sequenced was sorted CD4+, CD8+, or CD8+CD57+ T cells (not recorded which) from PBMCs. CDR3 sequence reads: CSARDRGGSYNEQFF. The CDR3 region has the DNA TGCAGTGCTAGAGATCGCGGGGGCTCCTACAATGAGCAGTTCTTC.